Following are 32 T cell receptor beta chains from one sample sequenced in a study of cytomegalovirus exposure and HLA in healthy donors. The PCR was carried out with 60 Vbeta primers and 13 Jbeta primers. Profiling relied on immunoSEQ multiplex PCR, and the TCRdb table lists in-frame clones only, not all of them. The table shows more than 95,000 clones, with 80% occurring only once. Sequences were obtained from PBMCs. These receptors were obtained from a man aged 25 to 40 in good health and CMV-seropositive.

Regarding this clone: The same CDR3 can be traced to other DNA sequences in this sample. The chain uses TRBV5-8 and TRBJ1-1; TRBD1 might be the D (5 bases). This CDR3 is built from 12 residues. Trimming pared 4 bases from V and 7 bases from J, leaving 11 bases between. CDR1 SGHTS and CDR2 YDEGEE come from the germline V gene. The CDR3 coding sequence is TGTGCCAGCAGCGGTTACAGGCGTGAAGCTTTCTTT. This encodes CASSGYRREAFF.

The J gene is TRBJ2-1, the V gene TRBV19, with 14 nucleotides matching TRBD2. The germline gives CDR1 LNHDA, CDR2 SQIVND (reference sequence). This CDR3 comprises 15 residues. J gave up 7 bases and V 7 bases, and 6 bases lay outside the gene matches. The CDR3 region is CASNRGLAGGNEQFF. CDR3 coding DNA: TGTGCCAGTAACCGAGGACTAGCGGGGGGTAATGAGCAGTTCTTC.

CDR3: CAISESVGQGLVYGYTF. Written as DNA, the CDR3 is TGTGCCATCAGTGAGTCCGTGGGGCAGGGCCTAGTCTATGGCTACACCTTC. The J gene is TRBJ1-2, the V gene TRBV10-3, with D possibly being TRBD1 (5 bases). Trimming stripped 0 bases from V and 4 bases from J, with 18 bases between. Germline values: CDR1 ENHRY, CDR2 SYGVKD. The CDR3 consists of 17 residues.

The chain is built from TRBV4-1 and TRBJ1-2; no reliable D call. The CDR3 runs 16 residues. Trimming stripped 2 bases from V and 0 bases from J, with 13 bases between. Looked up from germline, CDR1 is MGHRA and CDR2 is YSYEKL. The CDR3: CASSQYPGNSNYGYTF. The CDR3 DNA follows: TGCGCCAGCAGCCAATACCCGGGTAACTCTAACTATGGCTACACCTTC.

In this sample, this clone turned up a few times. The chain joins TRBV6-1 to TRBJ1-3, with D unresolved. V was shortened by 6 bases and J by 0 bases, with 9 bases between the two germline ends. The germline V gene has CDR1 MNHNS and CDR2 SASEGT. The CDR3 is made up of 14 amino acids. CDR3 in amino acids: CASRPVNSGNTIYF. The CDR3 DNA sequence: TGTGCCAGCAGGCCGGTTAACTCTGGAAACACCATATATTTT.

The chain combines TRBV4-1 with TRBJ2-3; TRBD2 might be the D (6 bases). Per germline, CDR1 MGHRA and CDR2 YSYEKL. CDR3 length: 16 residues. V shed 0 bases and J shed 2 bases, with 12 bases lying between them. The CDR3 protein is CASSQESSGNTDTQYF. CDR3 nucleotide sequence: TGCGCCAGCAGCCAAGAAAGTAGCGGAAACACAGATACGCAGTATTTT.

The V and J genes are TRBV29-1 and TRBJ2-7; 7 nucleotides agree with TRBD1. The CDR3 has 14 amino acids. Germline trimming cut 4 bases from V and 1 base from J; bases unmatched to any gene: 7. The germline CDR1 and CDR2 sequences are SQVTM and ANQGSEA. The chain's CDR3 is CSVADRNPSYEQYF. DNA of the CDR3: TGCAGCGTTGCGGACAGGAACCCTTCCTACGAGCAGTACTTC.

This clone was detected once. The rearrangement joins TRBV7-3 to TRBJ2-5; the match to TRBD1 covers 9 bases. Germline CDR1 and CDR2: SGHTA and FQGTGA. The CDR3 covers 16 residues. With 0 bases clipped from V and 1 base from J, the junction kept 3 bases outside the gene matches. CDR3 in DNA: TGTGCCAGCAGCTTAACCGGGACAGGGATCCAAGAGACCCAGTACTTC. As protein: CASSLTGTGIQETQYF. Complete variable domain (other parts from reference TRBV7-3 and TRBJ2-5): GAGVSQTPSNKVTEKGKYVELRCDPISGHTALYWYRQSLGQGPEFLIYFQGTGAADDSGLPNDRFFAVRPEGSVSTLKIQRTERGDSAVYLCASSLTGTGIQETQYFGPGTRLLVL.

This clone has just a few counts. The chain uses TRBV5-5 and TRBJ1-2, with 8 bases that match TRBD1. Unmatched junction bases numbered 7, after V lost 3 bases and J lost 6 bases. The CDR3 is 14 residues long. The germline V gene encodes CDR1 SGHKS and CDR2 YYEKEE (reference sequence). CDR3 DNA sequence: TGTGCCAGCAGCTACATACAGGGGGGAAATGGCTACACCTTC. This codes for CASSYIQGGNGYTF.

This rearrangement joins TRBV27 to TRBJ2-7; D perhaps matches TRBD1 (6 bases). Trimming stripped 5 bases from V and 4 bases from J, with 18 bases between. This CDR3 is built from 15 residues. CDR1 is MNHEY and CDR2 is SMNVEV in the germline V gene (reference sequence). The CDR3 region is CASSLRGGRRYEQYF. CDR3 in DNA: TGTGCCAGCAGTCTCCGTGGGGGCCGTAGATACGAGCAGTACTTC.

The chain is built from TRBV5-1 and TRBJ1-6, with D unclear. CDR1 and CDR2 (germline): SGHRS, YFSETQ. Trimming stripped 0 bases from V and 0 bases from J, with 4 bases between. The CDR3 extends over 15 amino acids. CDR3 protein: CASSLDNSYNSPLHF. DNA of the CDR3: TGCGCCAGCAGCTTGGATAACTCCTATAATTCACCCCTCCACTTT.

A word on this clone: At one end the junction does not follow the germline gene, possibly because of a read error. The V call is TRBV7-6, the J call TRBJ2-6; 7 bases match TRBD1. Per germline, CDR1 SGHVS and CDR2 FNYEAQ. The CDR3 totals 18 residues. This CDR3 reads CASSSTTGTASGANGLTF. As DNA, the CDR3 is TGTGCCAGCAGCTCCACCACCGGGACAGCCTCTGGGGCCAACGGCCTGACTTTC.

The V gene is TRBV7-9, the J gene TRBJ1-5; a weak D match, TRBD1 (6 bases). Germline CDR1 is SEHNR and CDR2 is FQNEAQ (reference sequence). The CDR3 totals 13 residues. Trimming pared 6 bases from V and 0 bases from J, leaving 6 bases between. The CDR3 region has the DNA TGTGCCAGCAGACAGGGTAGCAATCAGCCCCAGCATTTT. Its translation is CASRQGSNQPQHF.

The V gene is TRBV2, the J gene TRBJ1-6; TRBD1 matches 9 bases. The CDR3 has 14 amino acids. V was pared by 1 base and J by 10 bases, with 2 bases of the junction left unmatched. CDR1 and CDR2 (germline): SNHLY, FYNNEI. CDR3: CASSEGTGVSPLHF. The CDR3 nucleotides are TGTGCCAGCAGTGAAGGGACAGGGGTATCACCCCTCCACTTT.

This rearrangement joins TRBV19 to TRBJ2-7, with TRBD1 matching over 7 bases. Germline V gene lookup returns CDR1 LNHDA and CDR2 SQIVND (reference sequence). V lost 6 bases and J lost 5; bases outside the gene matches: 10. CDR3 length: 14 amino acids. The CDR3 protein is CASSPEGARHEQYF. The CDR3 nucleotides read TGTGCCAGTAGCCCCGAGGGGGCGCGCCACGAGCAGTACTTC.

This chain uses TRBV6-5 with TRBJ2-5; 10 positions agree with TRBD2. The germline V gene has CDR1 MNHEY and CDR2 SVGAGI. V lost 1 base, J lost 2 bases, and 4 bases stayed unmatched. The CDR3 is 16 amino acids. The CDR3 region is CASSYYSSGGQETQYF. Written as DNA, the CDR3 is TGTGCCAGCAGTTACTATTCTAGCGGGGGTCAAGAGACCCAGTACTTC.

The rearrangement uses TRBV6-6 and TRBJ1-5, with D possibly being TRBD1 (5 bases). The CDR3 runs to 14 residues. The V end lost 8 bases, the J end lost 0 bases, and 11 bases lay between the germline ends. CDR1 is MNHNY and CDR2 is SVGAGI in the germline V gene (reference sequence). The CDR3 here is CASQGYRSNQPQHF. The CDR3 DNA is TGTGCCAGCCAGGGTTACCGTAGCAATCAGCCCCAGCATTTT.

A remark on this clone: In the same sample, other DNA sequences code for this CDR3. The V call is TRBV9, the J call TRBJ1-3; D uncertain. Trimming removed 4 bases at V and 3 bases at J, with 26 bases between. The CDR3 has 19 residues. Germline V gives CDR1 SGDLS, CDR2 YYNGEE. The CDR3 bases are TGTGCCAGCAGCCACAATCTAAAGGAACAACACGGACTTGGAAACACCATATATTTT. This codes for CASSHNLKEQHGLGNTIYF.

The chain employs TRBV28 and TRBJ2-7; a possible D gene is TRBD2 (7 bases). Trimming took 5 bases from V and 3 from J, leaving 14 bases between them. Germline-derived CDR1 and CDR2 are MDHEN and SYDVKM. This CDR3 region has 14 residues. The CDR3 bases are TGTGCCAGCAGTCCGGGGGGCGGAGACTACGAGCAGTACTTC. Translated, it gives CASSPGGGDYEQYF.

The CDR3 reads CAWSVDSGGGRETQYF. The CDR3 DNA follows: TGTGCCTGGAGTGTGGATAGCGGGGGGGGGAGGGAGACCCAGTACTTC. The chain couples TRBV30 to TRBJ2-5, with TRBD2 matching 11 bases. The CDR3 loop spans 16 amino acids. Trimming at V came to 0 bases and at J to 5 bases, leaving 8 bases not matched to a gene. Per germline, CDR1 GTSNPN and CDR2 SVGIG (reference sequence).

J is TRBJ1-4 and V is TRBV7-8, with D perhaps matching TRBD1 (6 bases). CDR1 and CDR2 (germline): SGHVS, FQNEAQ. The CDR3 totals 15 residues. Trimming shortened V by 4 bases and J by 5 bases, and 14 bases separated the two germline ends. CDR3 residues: CASSSDRLPNEKLFF. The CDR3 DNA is TGTGCCAGCAGCTCCGACAGGCTCCCCAATGAAAAACTGTTTTTT.

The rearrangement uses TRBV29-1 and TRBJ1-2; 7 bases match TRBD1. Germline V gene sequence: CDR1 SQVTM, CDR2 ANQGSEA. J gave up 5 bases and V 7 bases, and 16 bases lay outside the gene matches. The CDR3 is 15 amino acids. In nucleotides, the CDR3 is TGCAGCGCTATCGGACAGACGGAGACAGGGTATGGCTACACCTTC. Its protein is CSAIGQTETGYGYTF.

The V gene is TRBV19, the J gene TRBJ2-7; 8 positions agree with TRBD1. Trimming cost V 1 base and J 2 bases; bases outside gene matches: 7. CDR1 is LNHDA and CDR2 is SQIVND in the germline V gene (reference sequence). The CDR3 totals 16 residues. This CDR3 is CASSIGGYRGAYEQYF. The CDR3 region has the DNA TGTGCCAGTAGTATAGGGGGCTACAGGGGGGCCTACGAGCAGTACTTC.

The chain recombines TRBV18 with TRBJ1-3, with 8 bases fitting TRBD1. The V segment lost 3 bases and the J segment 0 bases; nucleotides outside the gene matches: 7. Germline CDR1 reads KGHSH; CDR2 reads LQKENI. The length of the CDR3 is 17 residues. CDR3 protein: CASSPNPGGRSGNTIYF. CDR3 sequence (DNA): TGTGCCAGCTCACCTAACCCAGGGGGCCGCTCTGGAAACACCATATATTTT. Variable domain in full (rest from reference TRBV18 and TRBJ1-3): NAGVMQNPRHLVRRRGQEARLRCSPMKGHSHVYWYRQLPEEGLKFMVYLQKENIIDESGMPKERFSAEFPKEGPSILRIQQVVRGDSAAYFCASSPNPGGRSGNTIYFGEGSWLTVV.

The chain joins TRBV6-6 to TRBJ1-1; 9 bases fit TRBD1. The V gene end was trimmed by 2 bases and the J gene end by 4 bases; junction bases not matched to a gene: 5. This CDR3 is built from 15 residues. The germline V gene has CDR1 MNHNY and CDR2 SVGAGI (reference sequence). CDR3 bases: TGTGCCAGCAGTTACCGACAGGGGGAGAGCACTGAAGCTTTCTTT. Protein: CASSYRQGESTEAFF.

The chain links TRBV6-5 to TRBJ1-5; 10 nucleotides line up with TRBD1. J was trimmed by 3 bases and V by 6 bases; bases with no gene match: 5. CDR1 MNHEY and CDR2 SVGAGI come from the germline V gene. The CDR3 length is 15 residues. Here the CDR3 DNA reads TGTGCCAGCAGCCGAGACAGGGGGCACAATCAGCCCCAGCATTTT. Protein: CASSRDRGHNQPQHF.

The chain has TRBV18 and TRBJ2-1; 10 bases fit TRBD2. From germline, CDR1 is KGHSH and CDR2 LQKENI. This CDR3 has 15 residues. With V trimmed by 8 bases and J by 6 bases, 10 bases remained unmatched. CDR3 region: CASVSLAGVINEQFF. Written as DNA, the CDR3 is TGTGCCAGCGTCTCTCTAGCGGGGGTTATCAATGAGCAGTTCTTC.

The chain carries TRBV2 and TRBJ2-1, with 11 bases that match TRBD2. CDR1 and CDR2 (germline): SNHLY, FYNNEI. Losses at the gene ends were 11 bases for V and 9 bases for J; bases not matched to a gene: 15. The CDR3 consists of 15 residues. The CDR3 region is CAGGNGTSGRPEQFF. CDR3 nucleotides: TGTGCCGGCGGAAACGGGACTAGCGGTCGACCTGAGCAGTTCTTC. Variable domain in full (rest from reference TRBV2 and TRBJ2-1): EPEVTQTPSHQVTQMGQEVILRCVPISNHLYFYWYRQILGQKVEFLVSFYNNEISEKSEIFDDQFSVERPDGSNFTLKIRSTKLEDSAMYFCAGGNGTSGRPEQFFGPGTRLTVL.

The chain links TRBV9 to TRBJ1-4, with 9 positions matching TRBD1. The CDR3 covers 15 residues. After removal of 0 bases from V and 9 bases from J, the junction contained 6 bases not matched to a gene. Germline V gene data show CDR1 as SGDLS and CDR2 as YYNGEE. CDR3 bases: TGTGCCAGCAGCGTAGGCGCCGACAGGGGGAAAAAACTGTTTTTT. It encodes CASSVGADRGKKLFF.

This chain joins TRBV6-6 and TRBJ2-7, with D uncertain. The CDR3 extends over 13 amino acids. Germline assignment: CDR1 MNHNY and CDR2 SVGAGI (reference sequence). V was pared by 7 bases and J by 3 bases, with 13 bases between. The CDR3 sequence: CASTVGSNYEQYF. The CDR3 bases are TGTGCCAGCACCGTCGGTTCTAACTACGAGCAGTACTTC.

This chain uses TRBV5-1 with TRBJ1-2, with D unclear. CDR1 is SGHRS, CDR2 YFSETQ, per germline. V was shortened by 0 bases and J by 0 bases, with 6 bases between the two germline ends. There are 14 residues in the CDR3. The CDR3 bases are TGCGCCAGCAGCTTGGTATCCTCTAACTATGGCTACACCTTC. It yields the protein CASSLVSSNYGYTF.

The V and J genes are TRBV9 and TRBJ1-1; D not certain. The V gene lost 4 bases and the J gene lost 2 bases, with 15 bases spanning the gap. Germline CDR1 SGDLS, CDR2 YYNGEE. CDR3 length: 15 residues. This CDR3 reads CASSPRWERNTEAFF. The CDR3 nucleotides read TGTGCCAGCAGCCCCCGGTGGGAGAGAAACACTGAAGCTTTCTTT.